This T cell receptor beta chain was observed in a study of T cell responses to AZD1222 COVID-19 vaccine. Whole-study results and caveats: Two AZD1222 administrations were followed by greater Spike-specific TCR breadth and depth.

To note about this clone: No antigen is known for it.

Method: immunoSEQ multiplex PCR; TCRdb's copy keeps in-frame clones and lacks some. Here the sample spans roughly 120,000 clones, roughly 87% being singletons. The CDR3 is 18 amino acids. The ends lost 4 bases at V and 0 bases at J; junction bases unmatched: 12. Per germline, CDR1 LNHDA and CDR2 SQIVND (reference sequence). The V call is TRBV19, the J call TRBJ2-4; 7 positions match TRBD1. Sequenced here: peripheral blood, sampled on day 0 of AZD1222 vaccination. The TCR sequence derives from an adult in good health. CDR3 loop: CASSTRGRQLLAKNIQYF. The DNA for the CDR3 is TGTGCCAGTAGTACCAGGGGGAGACAGCTACTAGCCAAAAACATTCAGTACTTC.